This T cell receptor (beta chain) was identified in a study of T cell responses to AZD1222 COVID-19 vaccine. Study overall: Researchers grouped second doses given at about 4 or about 12 weeks into one pool.

Notes on this clone: Antigen: not known.

Sequencing used immunoSEQ multiplex PCR; TCRdb keeps in-frame clones, though not all of them. The sample yields roughly 100,000 clones, approximately 90% seen once. Germline V gene sequence: CDR1 LNHDA, CDR2 SQIVND (reference sequence). After removal of 5 bases from V and 2 bases from J, the junction contained 5 bases not matched to a gene. The CDR3 runs 14 residues. Findings and limits, study-wide: It should be noted that donors were predominantly white British and more often female, and clonal diversity was possibly underestimated. As reported, nearly half of all spike-specific TCRs target variant regions that are unmutated. The CD4 TCRs associated with vaccination extended across spike and predominated at 160-218 and 743-854.

The sequence was obtained from an adult in good health. This chain links TRBV19 with TRBJ1-2; 7 nucleotides agree with TRBD1. The material was peripheral blood, obtained on day 0 of AZD1222 vaccination. CDR3: CASSFGTANYGYTF. Here the CDR3 DNA reads TGTGCCAGTAGTTTTGGGACAGCAAACTATGGCTACACCTTC.